The following is a TCR beta chain sequence with its context. This sample is part of a study of shared clonotypes between healthy human individuals. The wider study: The donor pool was made up of two women and a few men aged 18 to 49.

Some clones are missing from TCRdb's copy, which holds only in-frame ones; the method was immunoSEQ multiplex PCR. In the table there are over a million clones, about four fifths of which are singletons. The ends lost 6 bases at V and 4 bases at J; junction bases unmatched: 5. The CDR3 is 13 residues long. Looked up from germline, CDR1 is MNHEY and CDR2 is SVGAGI. The chain combines TRBV6-5 with TRBJ1-2; 7 nucleotides line up with TRBD1. The sequenced material came from memory CD4+ T cells from PBMCs. Subset reported: CD45RA-negative fraction. This TCR came from a man younger than 30 in good health. Some clones in this sample may be carry-over from other donors' samples. The CDR3 DNA follows: TGTGCCAGCAGGTCGACAGGGAGCTATGGCTACACCTTC. Translation gives CASRSTGSYGYTF.